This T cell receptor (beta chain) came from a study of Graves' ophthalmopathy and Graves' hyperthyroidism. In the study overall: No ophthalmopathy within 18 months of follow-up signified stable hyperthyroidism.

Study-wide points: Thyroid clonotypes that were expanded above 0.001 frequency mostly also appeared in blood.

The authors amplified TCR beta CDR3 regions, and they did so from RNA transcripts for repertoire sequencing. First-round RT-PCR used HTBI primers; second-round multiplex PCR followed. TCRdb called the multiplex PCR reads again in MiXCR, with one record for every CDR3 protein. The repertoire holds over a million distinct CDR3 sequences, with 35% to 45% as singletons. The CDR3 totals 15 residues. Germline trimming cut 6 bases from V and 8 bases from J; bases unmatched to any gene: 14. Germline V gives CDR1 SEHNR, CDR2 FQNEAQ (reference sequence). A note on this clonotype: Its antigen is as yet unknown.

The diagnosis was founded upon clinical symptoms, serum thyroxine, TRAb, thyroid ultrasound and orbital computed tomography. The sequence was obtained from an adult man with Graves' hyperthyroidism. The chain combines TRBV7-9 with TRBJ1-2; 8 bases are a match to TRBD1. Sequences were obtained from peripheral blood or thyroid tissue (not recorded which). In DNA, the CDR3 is TGTGCCAGCAGTACACAATTAGACAGGGGAGTCGGCTACACCTTC. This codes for CASSTQLDRGVGYTF. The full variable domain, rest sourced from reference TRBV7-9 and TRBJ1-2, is DTGVSQNPRHKITKRGQNVTFRCDPISEHNRLYWYRQTLGQGPEFLTYFQNEAQLEKSRLLSDRFSAERPKGSFSTLEIQRTEQGDSAMYLCASSTQLDRGVGYTFGSGTRLTVV.